This entry features one T cell receptor (beta chain) sequence. Sequencing was performed with immunoSEQ multiplex PCR; in TCRdb, only in-frame clones are kept and a portion is missing. The sample has about 70,000 clones, around 90% seen once; the top ten hold 4% to 5.5%. This specimen belongs to a study of T cell responses to AZD1222 COVID-19 vaccine. The sequencing here drew on peripheral blood, taken 28 days after the second dose of the MenACWY control vaccine. The sequence was collected from an adult who received the MenACWY meningococcal vaccine as a control.

CDR3 amino acids: CASIQLGASGTEAFF. As DNA, the CDR3 is TGTGCCAGCATCCAACTCGGGGCGAGTGGAACTGAAGCTTTCTTT. The chain recombines TRBV7-2 with TRBJ1-1, with D perhaps TRBD1 (5 bases). This CDR3 is 15 amino acids long. From germline, CDR1 is SGHTA and CDR2 FQGNSA. Trimming removed 7 bases at V and 5 bases at J, with 20 bases between.